Below, 27 T cell receptor beta chains from the same sample are listed, as sequenced in a study of cytomegalovirus exposure and HLA in healthy donors. It was with 60 Vbeta and 13 Jbeta primers that the PCR ran. Profiled with immunoSEQ multiplex PCR; TCRdb holds only in-frame clones, not every one. This table holds some 150,000 clones, more than 65% found once. The source material was PBMCs. All receptors derive from a woman in her twenties or thirties in good health and CMV-seronegative.

CDR3: CASRGGLAGDREQFF. In DNA form, the CDR3 reads TGTGCCAGCAGAGGGGGACTAGCGGGAGACAGAGAGCAGTTCTTC. The chain joins TRBV7-2 to TRBJ2-1; 14 bases map to TRBD2. The V gene's germline CDR1 is SGHTA and CDR2 FQGNSA. The CDR3 has 15 residues. V lost 6 bases, J lost 10 bases, and 8 bases stayed unmatched.

This rearrangement joins TRBV11-2 to TRBJ2-4; 11 nucleotides line up with TRBD2. The trim removed 6 bases at V and 15 bases at J, leaving 4 bases unmatched. Germline V gene sequence: CDR1 SGHAT, CDR2 FQNNGV. This CDR3 has 11 residues. The CDR3: CASRILAGVYF. CDR3 sequence (DNA): TGTGCCAGCAGAATACTAGCGGGAGTGTACTTC.

This sequence joins TRBV28 and TRBJ1-1; D gene unclear. Germline V lookup: CDR1 MDHEN, CDR2 SYDVKM. Trimming took 5 bases from V and 0 from J, leaving 13 bases between them. This CDR3 has 15 amino acids. This CDR3 reads CASSPGGTLNTEAFF. As DNA, the CDR3 is TGTGCCAGCAGTCCCGGAGGCACCTTGAACACTGAAGCTTTCTTT.

On this clone itself: The junction departs from the called germline gene at one end, perhaps through a read error. This chain connects TRBV6-6 to TRBJ2-1; TRBD2 might be the D (5 bases). This CDR3 has 15 residues. Per the germline V gene, CDR1 is MNHNY and CDR2 is SVGAGI (reference sequence). This CDR3 reads CASSYQPRGNNKQFF. In DNA, the CDR3 is TGTGCCAGCAGTTACCAACCACGGGGAAACAATAAGCAGTTCTTC.

The genes are TRBV5-1 and TRBJ1-3; no firm D call. V was clipped by 5 bases and J by 0 bases, with 6 bases between them. The CDR3 totals 13 residues. Germline CDR1 reads SGHRS; CDR2 reads YFSETQ. The CDR3, as DNA: TGCGCCAGCAGACAGAGCTCTGGAAACACCATATATTTT. It codes for CASRQSSGNTIYF.

This clone was counted a few times. J is TRBJ1-4 and V is TRBV4-1, with D perhaps TRBD1 (5 bases). Trimming removed 4 bases at V and 0 bases at J, with 9 bases between. The germline V gene encodes CDR1 MGHRA and CDR2 YSYEKL. The CDR3 is 15 residues long. This chain's CDR3 is CASSRQGTTNEKLFF. DNA of the CDR3: TGCGCCAGCAGCCGGCAGGGAACAACTAATGAAAAACTGTTTTTT.

V usage is TRBV10-3 and J usage is TRBJ2-1; TRBD1 matches 7 bases. Germline loops: CDR1 ENHRY, CDR2 SYGVKD. This CDR3 is 19 amino acids long. Germline trimming cut 5 bases from V and 3 bases from J; bases unmatched to any gene: 19. Written as DNA, the CDR3 is TGTGCCATCAGTCCCGTGACAGGGATGAGGGACCGAGGCTACAATGAGCAGTTCTTC. Protein product: CAISPVTGMRDRGYNEQFF.

V and J are TRBV29-1 and TRBJ2-1; D may be TRBD2 (6 bases). V was shortened by 7 bases and J by 0 bases, with 19 bases between the two germline ends. The germline CDR1 and CDR2 sequences are SQVTM and ANQGSEA. The CDR3 is 16 amino acids. The CDR3 region is CSGGVSGSGSYNEQFF. The CDR3 DNA reads as TGCAGCGGGGGGGTTAGCGGTTCCGGCTCCTACAATGAGCAGTTCTTC.

This clone was observed once. Here the CDR3 reads CASSFYLDNEQFF. The CDR3 DNA follows: TGTGCCAGCAGCTTTTATCTAGACAATGAGCAGTTCTTC. The V call is TRBV7-2, the J call TRBJ2-1; the D is unclear. The CDR3 runs to 13 residues. V lost 3 bases to trimming and J lost 5 bases, with 8 bases between them. Germline-derived CDR1 and CDR2 are SGHTA and FQGNSA.

This clone was counted only a few times. V is TRBV7-2 and J is TRBJ2-7, with 10 bases identical to TRBD2. V was clipped by 5 bases and J by 3 bases; unmatched bases: 7. The CDR3 sequence is 15 residues long. Germline CDR1 SGHTA, CDR2 FQGNSA. This CDR3 reads CASSTGTSAIYEQYF. CDR3 in DNA: TGTGCCAGCAGCACCGGGACTAGCGCGATCTACGAGCAGTACTTC.

This clone turned up a few times. For the CDR3, the DNA is TGTGCCAGCAGCAGGGACAGGGGGCTATACGAGCAGTACTTC. It is translated as CASSRDRGLYEQYF. The chain carries TRBV7-6 and TRBJ2-7; 12 bases map to TRBD1. Germline V gives CDR1 SGHVS, CDR2 FNYEAQ. The trim removed 5 bases at V and 4 bases at J, leaving 3 bases unmatched. This CDR3 region has 14 residues.

The chain couples TRBV6-1 to TRBJ1-6, with D unresolved. This CDR3 region has 14 residues. The V and J ends lost 1 base and 7 bases respectively, with 8 bases between them. Germline CDR1 and CDR2: MNHNS and SASEGT. As DNA, the CDR3 is TGTGCCAGCAGTGAAGGTTTATCGAATTCACCCCTCCACTTT. Protein sequence: CASSEGLSNSPLHF.

This chain connects TRBV25-1 to TRBJ2-5, with D possibly being TRBD2 (6 bases). Germline values: CDR1 MGHDK, CDR2 SYGVNS. Trimming took 3 bases from V and 4 from J, leaving 15 bases between them. The CDR3 has 15 amino acids. The CDR3 sequence is CASSDVGDSGETQYF. CDR3 coding DNA: TGTGCCAGCAGTGACGTTGGGGACTCGGGAGAGACCCAGTACTTC.

This sequence joins TRBV5-4 and TRBJ2-5; 11 nucleotides match TRBD2. The J call could be wrong; TRBJ2-7 is a better fit for the DNA end. In germline, CDR1 is SGHNT, CDR2 YYREEE (reference sequence). The CDR3 sequence is 16 residues long. The CDR3: CASSLGGTSGIYEQYF. As DNA, the CDR3 is TGTGCCAGCAGCTTGGGGGGGACTAGCGGCATCTACGAGCAGTACTTC.

This clone was counted between two and nine times. The J gene is TRBJ2-1, the V gene TRBV6-5; 13 bases fit TRBD2. From germline, CDR1 is MNHEY and CDR2 SVGAGI. Germline trimming cut 2 bases from V and 4 bases from J; bases unmatched to any gene: 2. The CDR3 length is 16 residues. The CDR3 sequence is CASSYQLAGGYNEQFF. The CDR3 nucleotides are TGTGCCAGCAGTTACCAACTAGCGGGGGGGTACAATGAGCAGTTCTTC.

This chain joins TRBV5-1 and TRBJ2-1, with TRBD2 matching over 12 bases. Germline CDR1 is SGHRS and CDR2 is YFSETQ. The CDR3 contains 16 residues. V lost 4 bases, J lost 7 bases, and 9 bases stayed unmatched. CDR3 in amino acids: CASSTGLAGPMNEQFF. The CDR3 coding sequence is TGCGCCAGCAGCACCGGACTAGCGGGGCCTATGAATGAGCAGTTCTTC. Combining the CDR3 with reference TRBV5-1 and TRBJ2-1 gives the whole variable domain KAGVTQTPRYLIKTRGQQVTLSCSPISGHRSVSWYQQTPGQGLQFLFEYFSETQRNKGNFPGRFSGRQFSNSRSEMNVSTLELGDSALYLCASSTGLAGPMNEQFFGPGTRLTVL.

J is TRBJ2-5 and V is TRBV29-1, with 7 bases fitting TRBD1. CDR1 and CDR2 from the germline V gene are SQVTM and ANQGSEA. J lost 2 bases, V lost 5 bases, and 8 bases had no gene match. The CDR3 totals 14 residues. The CDR3 region is CSVITGTEQETQYF. The CDR3, as DNA: TGCAGCGTTATTACCGGGACAGAGCAAGAGACCCAGTACTTC.

The chain joins TRBV7-2 to TRBJ2-3, with D unclear. Trimming removed 6 bases from V and 5 bases from J, with 9 bases in between. Germline V gives CDR1 SGHTA, CDR2 FQGNSA. CDR3 length: 12 amino acids. CDR3 nucleotide sequence: TGTGCCAGCAGTCGATCGCGAGATACGCAGTATTTT. Translation gives CASSRSRDTQYF. The full variable domain, with the rest looked up from reference TRBV7-2 and TRBJ2-3, is GAGVSQSPSNKVTEKGKDVELRCDPISGHTALYWYRQSLGQGLEFLIYFQGNSAPDKSGLPSDRFSAERTGGSVSTLTIQRTQQEDSAVYLCASSRSRDTQYFGPGTRLTVL.

The DNA for the CDR3 is TGTGCCAGCAGCCTGACAGGATCTGGAAACACCATATATTTT. As protein: CASSLTGSGNTIYF. The chain employs TRBV6-6 and TRBJ1-3; the D gene is possibly TRBD1 (6 bases). CDR3 length: 14 residues. The germline V gene encodes CDR1 MNHNY and CDR2 SVGAGI (reference sequence). V lost 6 bases, J lost 1 base, and 10 bases lay in between.

CDR3 protein: CASSLARNYGYTF. The DNA of the CDR3 is TGTGCCAGCAGCTTGGCCAGGAACTATGGCTACACCTTC. V and J are TRBV5-6 and TRBJ1-2, with no clear D. V was trimmed by 0 bases and J by 2 bases, leaving 5 bases between them. Germline loops: CDR1 SGHDT, CDR2 YYEEEE. The CDR3 runs to 13 residues. Combining the CDR3 with reference TRBV5-6 and TRBJ1-2 gives the whole variable domain DAGVTQSPTHLIKTRGQQVTLRCSPKSGHDTVSWYQQALGQGPQFIFQYYEEEERQRGNFPDRFSGHQFPNYSSELNVNALLLGDSALYLCASSLARNYGYTFGSGTRLTVV.

This clone has more than one count but fewer than ten. CDR3 amino acids: CASSEQINQPQHF. The DNA of the CDR3 is TGTGCCAGCAGTGAACAGATCAATCAGCCCCAGCATTTT. The chain joins TRBV2 to TRBJ1-5; D is unresolved. V lost 2 bases and J 3 bases, leaving 5 bases between the germline ends. Germline CDR1 and CDR2: SNHLY and FYNNEI. The CDR3 length is 13 residues.

The table lists this clone with a count of one. The rearrangement links TRBV9 to TRBJ2-1; 7 nucleotides line up with TRBD2. Germline V lookup: CDR1 SGDLS, CDR2 YYNGEE. The CDR3 runs 16 residues. The J segment lost 7 bases and the V segment lost 3 bases, leaving 13 bases of the junction unmatched. CDR3 in DNA: TGTGCCAGCAGCGGCATTTCCGGGACGGGAGGTAATGAGCAGTTCTTC. It is translated as CASSGISGTGGNEQFF.

V is TRBV2 and J is TRBJ1-2, with unresolved D. Trimming pared 4 bases from V and 5 bases from J, leaving 11 bases between. This CDR3 contains 13 residues. CDR1 and CDR2 from the germline V gene are SNHLY and FYNNEI. The CDR3 protein is CASSARGDYGYTF. The DNA for the CDR3 is TGTGCCAGCAGTGCCCGGGGAGATTATGGCTACACCTTC. Filled out from reference TRBV2 and TRBJ1-2, the complete variable domain reads EPEVTQTPSHQVTQMGQEVILRCVPISNHLYFYWYRQILGQKVEFLVSFYNNEISEKSEIFDDQFSVERPDGSNFTLKIRSTKLEDSAMYFCASSARGDYGYTFGSGTRLTVV.

This chain connects TRBV25-1 to TRBJ1-1; D uncertain. V gave up 4 bases and J gave up 0 bases, with 12 bases separating them. This CDR3 is 15 amino acids long. Germline CDR1 is MGHDK and CDR2 is SYGVNS. CDR3 DNA: TGTGCCAGCAGTGTATCCTACCTCCTGAACACTGAAGCTTTCTTT. Protein product: CASSVSYLLNTEAFF.

Turning to this clone: One junction end disagrees with the germline gene, perhaps due to a read error. V usage is TRBV27 and J usage is TRBJ2-1, with 7 bases matching TRBD1. The CDR3 is 16 residues long. Germline assignment: CDR1 MNHEY and CDR2 SMNVEV (reference sequence). CDR3 in amino acids: CASRLWTGSSYNEQFF. The CDR3 region has the DNA TGTGCCAGCAGATTATGGACAGGAAGCTCCTACAATGAGCAGTTCTTC.

The chain links TRBV5-8 to TRBJ2-5; no clear D gene. The V end was cut by 3 bases, the J end by 5 bases, with 5 bases between. Germline V gene lookup returns CDR1 SGHTS and CDR2 YDEGEE. This CDR3 region has 11 residues. CDR3 nucleotides: TGTGCCAGCAGCTCCGGGGAGACCCAGTACTTC. Translation gives CASSSGETQYF.

The chain couples TRBV6-1 to TRBJ2-5; 9 positions match TRBD1. The CDR3 extends over 15 amino acids. Germline CDR1 MNHNS, CDR2 SASEGT. V shed 7 bases and J 2 bases; nucleotides not matched to a gene: 8. The CDR3 sequence is CASNSGGQGQETQYF. The CDR3 DNA follows: TGTGCCAGCAACTCCGGAGGACAGGGGCAAGAGACCCAGTACTTC.